Listed here are 3 T cell receptor beta chains from one sample, sequenced in a study of T cell changes during pregnancy in multiple sclerosis (dated by TCRdb to the late 2010s). Receptor amplification or capture employed the immunoSEQ multiplex PCR assay. The clones in this table, taken by TCRdb from immuneACCESS, are in-frame only. Not every clone is retained; where verified, under half of the shortfall comes from an unresolved V gene, and the cause of the rest is unknown. This sample holds some 70,000 clones; about 90% were observed only once. About 2.3% of the sample is taken by the ten largest. The source material was peripheral blood, sampled in the first trimester of pregnancy. These receptors originate from a female donor with multiple sclerosis, enrolled in a pregnancy study.

The J gene is TRBJ2-5, the V gene TRBV6-5; 7 bases agree with TRBD2. The CDR3 runs 16 residues. Germline V CDR1 and CDR2: MNHEY, SVGAGI. With V trimmed by 2 bases and J by 5 bases, 11 bases remained unmatched. This CDR3 is CASSYALGGRPETQYF. CDR3 in DNA: TGTGCCAGCAGTTACGCTTTGGGAGGGCGTCCTGAGACCCAGTACTTC.

The V gene is TRBV5-6, the J gene TRBJ1-5; perhaps TRBD1 as D (5 bases). CDR1 is SGHDT and CDR2 is YYEEEE in the germline V gene. Trimming took off 1 base at V and 9 bases at J, with 29 bases between the two ends. The CDR3 totals 19 residues. CDR3 DNA: TGTGCCAGCAGCTTGTTTCTGAGAGGTACAGGTTCTTTATGGGGGCCCCAGCATTTT. This codes for CASSLFLRGTGSLWGPQHF.

This clone was counted a few times. This rearrangement joins TRBV6-5 to TRBJ2-1; a weak D match, TRBD2 (6 bases). The germline V gene encodes CDR1 MNHEY and CDR2 SVGAGI. This CDR3 spans 16 amino acids. V was shortened by 0 bases and J by 1 base, with 10 bases between the two germline ends. CDR3 protein: CASSYSGGQSYNEQFF. CDR3 DNA: TGTGCCAGCAGTTACTCGGGGGGTCAGTCCTACAATGAGCAGTTCTTC.